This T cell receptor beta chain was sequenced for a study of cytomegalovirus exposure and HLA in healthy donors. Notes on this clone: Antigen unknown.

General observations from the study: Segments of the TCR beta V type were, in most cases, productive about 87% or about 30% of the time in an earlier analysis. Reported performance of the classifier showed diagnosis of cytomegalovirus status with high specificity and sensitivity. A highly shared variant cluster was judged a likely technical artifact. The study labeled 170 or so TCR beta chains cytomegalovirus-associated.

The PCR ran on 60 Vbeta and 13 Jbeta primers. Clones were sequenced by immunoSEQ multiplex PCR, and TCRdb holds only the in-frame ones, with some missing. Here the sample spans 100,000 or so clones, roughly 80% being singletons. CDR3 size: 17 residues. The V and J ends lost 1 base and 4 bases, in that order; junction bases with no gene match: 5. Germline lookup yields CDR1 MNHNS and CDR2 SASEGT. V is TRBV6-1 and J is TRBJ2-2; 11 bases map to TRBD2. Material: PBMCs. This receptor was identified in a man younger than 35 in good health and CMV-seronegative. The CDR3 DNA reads TGTGCCAGCAGTGAAGTGGCTAGCGGGAGGATCACCGGGGAGCTGTTTTTT. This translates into CASSEVASGRITGELFF.